The source of this T cell receptor beta chain is a study of beta chain features in type 1 diabetes. Reverse transcription of all isolated RNA meant that expressed TCRB transcripts were sequenced. Generated by immunoSEQ multiplex PCR, the TCRdb table keeps only in-frame clones and is missing some. Of some 350,000 clones listed, 13% are singletons. Notes on the study in general: Among all four CD4+ subsets, Type 1 diabetes patients had TCRB CDR3s that were moderately but significantly shorter.

As for this clone: Its antigen is still unknown.

The receptor was isolated from a woman aged 18-29 years with type 1 diabetes. Material: naive CD4+ T cells from blood.

The CDR3 DNA reads TGTGCCAGCAGCGAGGCTGGCAACATTCAGTACTTC. Its translation is CASSEAGNIQYF. The chain joins TRBV7-9 to TRBJ2-4; D unclear. This CDR3 is built from 12 residues. The germline V gene encodes CDR1 SEHNR and CDR2 FQNEAQ (reference sequence). Trimming removed 5 bases at V and 7 bases at J, with 9 bases between.